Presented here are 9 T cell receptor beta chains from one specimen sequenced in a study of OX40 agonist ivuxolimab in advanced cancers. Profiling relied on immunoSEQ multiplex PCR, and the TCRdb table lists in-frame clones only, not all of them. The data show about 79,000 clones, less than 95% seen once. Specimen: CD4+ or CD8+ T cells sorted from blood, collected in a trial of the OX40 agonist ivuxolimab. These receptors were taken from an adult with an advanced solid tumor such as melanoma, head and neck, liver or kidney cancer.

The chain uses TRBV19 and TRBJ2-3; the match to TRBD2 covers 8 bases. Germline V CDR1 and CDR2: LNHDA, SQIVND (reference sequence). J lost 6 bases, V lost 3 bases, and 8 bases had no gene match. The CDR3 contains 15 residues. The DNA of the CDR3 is TGTGCCAGTAGTATGCGGGGGGACCGGCGGGATACGCAGTATTTT. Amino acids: CASSMRGDRRDTQYF.

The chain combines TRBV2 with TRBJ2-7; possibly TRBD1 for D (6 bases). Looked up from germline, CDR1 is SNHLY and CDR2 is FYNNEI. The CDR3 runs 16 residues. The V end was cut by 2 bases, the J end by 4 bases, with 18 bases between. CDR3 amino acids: CASSERPTGRGYEQYV. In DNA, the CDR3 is TGTGCCAGCAGTGAAAGACCCACAGGGCGCGGGTACGAGCAGTACGTC.

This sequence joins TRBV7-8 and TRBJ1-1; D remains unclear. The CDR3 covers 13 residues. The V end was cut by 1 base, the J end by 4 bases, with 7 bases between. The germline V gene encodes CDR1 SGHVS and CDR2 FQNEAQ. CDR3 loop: CASSLGGGTEAFF. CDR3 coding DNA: TGTGCCAGCAGCTTAGGGGGTGGCACTGAAGCTTTCTTT.

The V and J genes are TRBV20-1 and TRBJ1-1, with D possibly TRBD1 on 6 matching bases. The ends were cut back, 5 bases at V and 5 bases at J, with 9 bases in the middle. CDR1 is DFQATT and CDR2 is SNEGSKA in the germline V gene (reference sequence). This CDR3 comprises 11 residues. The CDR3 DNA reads TGCAGTGCTTACAGGGTGACTGAAGCTTTCTTT. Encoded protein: CSAYRVTEAFF.

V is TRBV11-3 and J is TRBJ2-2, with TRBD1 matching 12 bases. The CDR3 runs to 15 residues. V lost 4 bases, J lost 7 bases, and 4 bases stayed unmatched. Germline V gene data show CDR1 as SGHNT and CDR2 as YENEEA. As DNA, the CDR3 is TGTGCCAGCAGCTCGGGACAGGGGGCTTTCGGGGAGCTGTTTTTT. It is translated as CASSSGQGAFGELFF.

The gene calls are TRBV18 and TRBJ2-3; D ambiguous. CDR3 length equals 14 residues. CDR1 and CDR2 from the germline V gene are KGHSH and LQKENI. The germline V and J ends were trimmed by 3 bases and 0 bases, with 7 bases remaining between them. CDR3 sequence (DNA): TGTGCCAGCTCACCGATGGGTAGCACAGATACGCAGTATTTT. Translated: CASSPMGSTDTQYF. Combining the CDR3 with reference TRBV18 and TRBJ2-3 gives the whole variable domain NAGVMQNPRHLVRRRGQEARLRCSPMKGHSHVYWYRQLPEEGLKFMVYLQKENIIDESGMPKERFSAEFPKEGPSILRIQQVVRGDSAAYFCASSPMGSTDTQYFGPGTRLTVL.

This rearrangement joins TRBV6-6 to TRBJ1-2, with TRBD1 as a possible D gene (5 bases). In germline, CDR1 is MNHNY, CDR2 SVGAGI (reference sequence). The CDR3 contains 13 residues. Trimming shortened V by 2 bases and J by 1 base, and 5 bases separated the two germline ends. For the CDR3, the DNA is TGTGCCAGCAGTTACGACAGTAACTATGGCTACACCTTC. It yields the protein CASSYDSNYGYTF.

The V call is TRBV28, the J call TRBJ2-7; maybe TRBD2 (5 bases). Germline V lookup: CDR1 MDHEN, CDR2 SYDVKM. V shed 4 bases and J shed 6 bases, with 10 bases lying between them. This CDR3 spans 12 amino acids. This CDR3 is CASSSGISEQYV. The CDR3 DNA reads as TGTGCCAGCAGTTCGGGAATCTCCGAGCAGTACGTC.

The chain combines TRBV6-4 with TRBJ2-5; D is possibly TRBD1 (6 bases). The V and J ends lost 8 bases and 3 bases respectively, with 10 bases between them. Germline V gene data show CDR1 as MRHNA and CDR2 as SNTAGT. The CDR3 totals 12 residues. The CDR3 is CASEPGEETQYF. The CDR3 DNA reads TGTGCCAGCGAGCCAGGGGAAGAGACCCAGTACTTC.